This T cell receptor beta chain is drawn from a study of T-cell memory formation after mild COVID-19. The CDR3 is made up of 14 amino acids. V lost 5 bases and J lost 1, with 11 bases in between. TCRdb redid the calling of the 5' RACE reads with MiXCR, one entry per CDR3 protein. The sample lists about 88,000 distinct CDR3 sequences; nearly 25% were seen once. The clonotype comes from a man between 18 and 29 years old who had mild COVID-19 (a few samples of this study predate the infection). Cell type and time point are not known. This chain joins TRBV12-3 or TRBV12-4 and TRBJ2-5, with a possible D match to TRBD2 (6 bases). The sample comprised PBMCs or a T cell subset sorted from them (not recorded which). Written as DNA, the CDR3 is TGTGCCAGCAGTCCCACGGGACTCCAAGAGACCCAGTACTTC. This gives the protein CASSPTGLQETQYF.